This T cell receptor beta chain was captured by sequencing in a study of beta chain features in type 1 diabetes. General study results and limits: When Type 1 diabetes patients were examined, their TCRB CDR3s proved moderately but significantly shorter in all four CD4+ subsets.

Since all of the isolated RNA was reverse transcribed, expressed TCRB transcripts were what got sequenced. The protocol was immunoSEQ multiplex PCR, while the TCRdb copy is restricted to in-frame clones and leaves out a portion. The sample shows some 200,000 clones, approximately 16% of them seen only once. The CDR3 runs 14 residues. The V end was cut by 5 bases, the J end by 6 bases, with 15 bases between. Looked up from germline, CDR1 is MNHEY and CDR2 is SVGAGI. A note on this clone: What it recognizes is unknown.

The sample comprised naive CD4+ T cells from blood. The rearrangement joins TRBV6-5 to TRBJ2-3; TRBD2 might be the D (6 bases). The sequence was obtained from a man younger than 40 with type 1 diabetes. The CDR3 bases are TGTGCCAGCAGTCGCCCCCCGGGAGAGGATACGCAGTATTTT. Its protein is CASSRPPGEDTQYF.